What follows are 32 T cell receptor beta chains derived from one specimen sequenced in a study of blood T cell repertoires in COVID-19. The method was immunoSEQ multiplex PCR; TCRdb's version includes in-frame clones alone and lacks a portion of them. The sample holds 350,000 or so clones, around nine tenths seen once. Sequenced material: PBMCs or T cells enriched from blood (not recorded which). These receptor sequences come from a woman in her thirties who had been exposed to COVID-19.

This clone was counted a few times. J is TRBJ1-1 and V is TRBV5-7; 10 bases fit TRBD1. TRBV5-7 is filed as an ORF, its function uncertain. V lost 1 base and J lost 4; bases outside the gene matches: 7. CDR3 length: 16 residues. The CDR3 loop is CASSLIRDRGSTEAFF. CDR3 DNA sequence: TGTGCCAGCAGCTTGATACGGGACAGGGGTAGCACTGAAGCTTTCTTT.

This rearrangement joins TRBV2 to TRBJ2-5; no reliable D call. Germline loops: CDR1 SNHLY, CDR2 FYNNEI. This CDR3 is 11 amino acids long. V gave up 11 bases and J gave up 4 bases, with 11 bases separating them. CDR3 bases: TGTGCCGGAGCTTATACAGAGACCCAGTACTTC. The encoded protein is CAGAYTETQYF.

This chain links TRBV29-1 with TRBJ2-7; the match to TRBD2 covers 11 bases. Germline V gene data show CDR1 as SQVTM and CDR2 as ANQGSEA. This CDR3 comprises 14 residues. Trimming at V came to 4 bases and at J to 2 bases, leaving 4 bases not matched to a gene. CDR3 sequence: CSVGGTSGPYEQYF. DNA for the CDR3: TGCAGCGTTGGAGGGACTAGCGGCCCCTACGAGCAGTACTTC.

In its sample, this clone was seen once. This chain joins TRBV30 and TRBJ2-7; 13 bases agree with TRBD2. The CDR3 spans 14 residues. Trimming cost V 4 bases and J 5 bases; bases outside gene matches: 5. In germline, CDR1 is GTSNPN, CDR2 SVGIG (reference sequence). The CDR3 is CAWTPGLAGHEQYF. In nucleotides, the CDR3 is TGTGCCTGGACCCCGGGACTAGCGGGACACGAGCAGTACTTC.

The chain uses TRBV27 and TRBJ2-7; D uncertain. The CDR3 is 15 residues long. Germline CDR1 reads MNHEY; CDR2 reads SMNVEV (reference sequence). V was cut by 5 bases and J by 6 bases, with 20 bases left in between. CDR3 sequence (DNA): TGTGCCAGCAGTCTTAGCCCCTTCTTAGGCGGCGAGCAGTACTTC. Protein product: CASSLSPFLGGEQYF.

This CDR3 is CASSQEITGGTSGRWNEQFF. The CDR3 DNA follows: TGTGCCAGCAGCCAAGAGATCACAGGGGGGACTAGCGGGAGGTGGAATGAGCAGTTCTTC. This chain joins TRBV4-2 and TRBJ2-1; 15 bases are a match to TRBD2. J lost 7 bases, V lost 0 bases, and 13 bases had no gene match. CDR3 length equals 20 residues. In germline, CDR1 is LGHNA, CDR2 YNFKEQ.

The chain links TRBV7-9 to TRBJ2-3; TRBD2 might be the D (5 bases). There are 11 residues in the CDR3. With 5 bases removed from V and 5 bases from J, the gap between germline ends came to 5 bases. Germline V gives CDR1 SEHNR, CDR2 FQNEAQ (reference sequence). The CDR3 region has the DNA TGTGCCAGCAGCGCGGGAGATACGCAGTATTTT. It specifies CASSAGDTQYF.

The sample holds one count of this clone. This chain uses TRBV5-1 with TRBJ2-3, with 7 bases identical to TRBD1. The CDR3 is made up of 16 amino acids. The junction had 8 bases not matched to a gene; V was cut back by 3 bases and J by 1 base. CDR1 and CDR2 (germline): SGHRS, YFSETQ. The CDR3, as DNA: TGCGCCAGCAGCTCTGGACAGGTGCGCGGCACAGATACGCAGTATTTT. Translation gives CASSSGQVRGTDTQYF.

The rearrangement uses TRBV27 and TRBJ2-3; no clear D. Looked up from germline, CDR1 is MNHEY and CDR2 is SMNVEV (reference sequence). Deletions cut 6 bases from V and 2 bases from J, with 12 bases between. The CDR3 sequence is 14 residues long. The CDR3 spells CASSSRILTDTQYF. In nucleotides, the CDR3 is TGTGCCAGCAGCTCTAGAATACTCACAGATACGCAGTATTTT.

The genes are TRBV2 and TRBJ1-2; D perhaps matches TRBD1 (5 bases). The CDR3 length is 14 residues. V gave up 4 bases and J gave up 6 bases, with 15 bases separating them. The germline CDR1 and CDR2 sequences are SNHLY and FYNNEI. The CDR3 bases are TGTGCCAGCAGTGTACGGGGGACTGGAGATGGCTACACCTTC. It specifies CASSVRGTGDGYTF. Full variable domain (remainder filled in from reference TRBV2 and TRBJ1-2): EPEVTQTPSHQVTQMGQEVILRCVPISNHLYFYWYRQILGQKVEFLVSFYNNEISEKSEIFDDQFSVERPDGSNFTLKIRSTKLEDSAMYFCASSVRGTGDGYTFGSGTRLTVV.

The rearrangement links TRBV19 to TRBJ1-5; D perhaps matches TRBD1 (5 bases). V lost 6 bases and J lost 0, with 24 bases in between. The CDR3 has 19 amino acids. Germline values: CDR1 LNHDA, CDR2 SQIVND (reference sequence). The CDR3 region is CASRSGSPGGGYSNQPQHF. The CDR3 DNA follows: TGTGCCAGTAGATCCGGGTCTCCGGGCGGGGGGTATAGCAATCAGCCCCAGCATTTT.

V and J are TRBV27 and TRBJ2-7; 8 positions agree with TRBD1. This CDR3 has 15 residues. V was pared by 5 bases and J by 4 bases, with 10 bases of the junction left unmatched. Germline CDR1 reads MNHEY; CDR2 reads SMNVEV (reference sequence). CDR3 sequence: CASSTDRGRSYEQYF. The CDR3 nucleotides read TGTGCCAGCAGTACCGACAGGGGTCGAAGTTACGAGCAGTACTTC.

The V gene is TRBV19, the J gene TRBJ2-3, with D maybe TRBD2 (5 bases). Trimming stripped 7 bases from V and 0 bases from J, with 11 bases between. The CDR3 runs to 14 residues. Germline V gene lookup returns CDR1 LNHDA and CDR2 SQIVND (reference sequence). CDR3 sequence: CASIRTLSTDTQYF. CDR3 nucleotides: TGTGCCAGTATTCGGACTCTTAGCACAGATACGCAGTATTTT.

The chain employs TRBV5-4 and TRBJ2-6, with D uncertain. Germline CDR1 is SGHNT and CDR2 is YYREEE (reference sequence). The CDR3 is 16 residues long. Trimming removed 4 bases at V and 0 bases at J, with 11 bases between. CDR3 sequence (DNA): TGTGCCAGCAGCCGAAAGTTGAGCTCTGGGGCCAACGTCCTGACTTTC. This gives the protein CASSRKLSSGANVLTF.

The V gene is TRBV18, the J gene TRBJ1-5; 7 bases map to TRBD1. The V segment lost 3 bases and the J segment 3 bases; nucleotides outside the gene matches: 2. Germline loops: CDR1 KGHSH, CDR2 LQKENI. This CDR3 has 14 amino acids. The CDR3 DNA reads TGTGCCAGCTCACCGACAGGGTTCAATCAGCCCCAGCATTTT. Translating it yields CASSPTGFNQPQHF.

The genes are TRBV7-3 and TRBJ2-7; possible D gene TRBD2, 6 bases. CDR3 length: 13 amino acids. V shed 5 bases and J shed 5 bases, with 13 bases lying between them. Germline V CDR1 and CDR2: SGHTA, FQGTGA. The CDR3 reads CASSPGTRNEQYF. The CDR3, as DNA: TGTGCCAGCAGCCCCGGGACTCGGAACGAGCAGTACTTC.

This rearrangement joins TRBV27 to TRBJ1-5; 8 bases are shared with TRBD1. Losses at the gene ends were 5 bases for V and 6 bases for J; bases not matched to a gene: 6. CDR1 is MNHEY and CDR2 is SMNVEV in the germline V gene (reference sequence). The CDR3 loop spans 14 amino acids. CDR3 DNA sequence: TGTGCCAGCAGTCATCCAGGACAGGGTCAGCCCCAGCATTTT. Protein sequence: CASSHPGQGQPQHF.

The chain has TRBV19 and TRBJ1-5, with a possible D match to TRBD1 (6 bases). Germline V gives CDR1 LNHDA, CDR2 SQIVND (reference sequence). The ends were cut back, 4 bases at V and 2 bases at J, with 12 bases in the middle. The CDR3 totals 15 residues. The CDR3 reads CASSSQGIGNQPQHF. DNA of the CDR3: TGTGCCAGTAGTAGTCAGGGGATCGGCAATCAGCCCCAGCATTTT.

CDR3 loop: CASTDPGITNRGYTF. CDR3 nucleotides: TGTGCCAGTACCGATCCCGGGATAACTAACCGGGGCTACACCTTC. V and J are TRBV19 and TRBJ1-2; D unclear. This CDR3 region has 15 residues. Per the germline V gene, CDR1 is LNHDA and CDR2 is SQIVND (reference sequence). V was clipped by 7 bases and J by 8 bases, with 23 bases between them.

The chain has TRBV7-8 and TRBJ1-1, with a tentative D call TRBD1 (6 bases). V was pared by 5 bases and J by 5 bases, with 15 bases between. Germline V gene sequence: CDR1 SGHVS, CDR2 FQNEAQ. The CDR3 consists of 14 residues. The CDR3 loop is CASSPRDTGTEAFF. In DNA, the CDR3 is TGTGCCAGCAGCCCCCGGGACACCGGGACTGAAGCTTTCTTT.

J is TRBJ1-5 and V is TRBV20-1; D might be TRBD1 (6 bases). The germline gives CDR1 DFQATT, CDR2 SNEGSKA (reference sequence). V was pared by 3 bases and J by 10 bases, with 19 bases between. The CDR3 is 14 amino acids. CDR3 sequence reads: CSASNTGFMVPQHF. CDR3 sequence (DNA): TGCAGTGCTAGTAATACAGGGTTCATGGTTCCCCAGCATTTT.

This chain's CDR3 is CASSPRGGVGNTIYF. In DNA form, the CDR3 reads TGTGCCAGCTCACCACGAGGAGGGGTCGGAAACACCATATATTTT. The chain is built from TRBV18 and TRBJ1-3; tentatively, D is TRBD1 (5 bases). The CDR3 has 15 amino acids. Trimming left V 1 base short and J 4 bases short, with 11 bases between. Germline V gene lookup returns CDR1 KGHSH and CDR2 LQKENI.

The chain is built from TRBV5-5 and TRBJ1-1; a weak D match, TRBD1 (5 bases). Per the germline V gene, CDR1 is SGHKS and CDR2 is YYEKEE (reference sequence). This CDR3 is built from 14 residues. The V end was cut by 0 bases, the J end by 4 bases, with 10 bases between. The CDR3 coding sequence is TGTGCCAGCAGCTTGGAAGGGGCGGTCACTGAAGCTTTCTTT. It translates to CASSLEGAVTEAFF.

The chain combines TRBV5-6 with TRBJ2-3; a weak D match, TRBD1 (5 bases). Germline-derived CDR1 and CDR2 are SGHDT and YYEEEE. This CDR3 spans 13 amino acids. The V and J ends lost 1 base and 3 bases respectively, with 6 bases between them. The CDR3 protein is CASSLRGTDTQYF. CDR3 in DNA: TGTGCCAGCAGCTTGAGGGGAACAGATACGCAGTATTTT.

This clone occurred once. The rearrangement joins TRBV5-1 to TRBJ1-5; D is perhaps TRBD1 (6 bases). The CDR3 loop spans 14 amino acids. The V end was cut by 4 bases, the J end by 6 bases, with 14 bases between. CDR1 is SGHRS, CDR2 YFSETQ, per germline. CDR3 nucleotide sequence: TGCGCCAGCAGCCCAACAGGGAGAACTCAGCCCCAGCATTTT. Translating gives CASSPTGRTQPQHF.

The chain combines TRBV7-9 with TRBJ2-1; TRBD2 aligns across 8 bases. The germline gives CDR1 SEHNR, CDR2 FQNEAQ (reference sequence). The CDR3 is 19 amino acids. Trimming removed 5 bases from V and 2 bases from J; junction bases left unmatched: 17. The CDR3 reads CASSPTRGKSGSPYNEQFF. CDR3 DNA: TGTGCCAGCAGCCCCACTAGGGGGAAGAGCGGGAGCCCCTACAATGAGCAGTTCTTC.

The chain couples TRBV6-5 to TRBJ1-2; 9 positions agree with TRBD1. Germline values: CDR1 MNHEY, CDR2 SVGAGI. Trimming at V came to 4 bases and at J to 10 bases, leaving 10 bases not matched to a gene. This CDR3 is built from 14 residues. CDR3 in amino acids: CASSSRGQGRAYTF. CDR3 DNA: TGTGCCAGCAGTTCCCGGGGACAGGGAAGGGCCTACACCTTC.

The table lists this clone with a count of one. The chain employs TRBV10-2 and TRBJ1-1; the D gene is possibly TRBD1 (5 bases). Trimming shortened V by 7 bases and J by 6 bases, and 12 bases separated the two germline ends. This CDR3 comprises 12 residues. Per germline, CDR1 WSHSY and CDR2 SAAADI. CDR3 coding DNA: TGCGCCAGCATTTCAGGGTACGCTGAAGCTTTCTTT. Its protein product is CASISGYAEAFF.

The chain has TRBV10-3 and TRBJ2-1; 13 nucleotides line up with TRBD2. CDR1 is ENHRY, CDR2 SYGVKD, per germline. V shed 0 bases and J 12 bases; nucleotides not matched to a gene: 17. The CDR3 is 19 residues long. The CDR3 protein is CAISESVRGPGLAGAGQFF. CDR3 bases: TGTGCCATCAGTGAGTCGGTCAGGGGGCCAGGACTAGCGGGAGCGGGGCAGTTCTTC.

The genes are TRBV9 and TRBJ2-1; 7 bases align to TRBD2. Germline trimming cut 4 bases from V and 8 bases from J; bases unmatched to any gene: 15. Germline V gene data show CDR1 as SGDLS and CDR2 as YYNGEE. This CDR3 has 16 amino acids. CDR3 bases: TGTGCCAGCAGCCCCGGGGGGTACGCGACCGTGGATGAGCAGTTCTTC. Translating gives CASSPGGYATVDEQFF.

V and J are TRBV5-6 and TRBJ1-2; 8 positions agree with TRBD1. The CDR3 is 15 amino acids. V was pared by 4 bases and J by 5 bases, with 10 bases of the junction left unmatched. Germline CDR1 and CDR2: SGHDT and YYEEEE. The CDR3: CASSPWTGNFYGYTF. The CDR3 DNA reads TGTGCCAGCAGCCCTTGGACAGGGAACTTTTATGGCTACACCTTC.

Written as DNA, the CDR3 is TGCGCCAGCAGCTTGGCCACTGAGAACACTGAAGCTTTCTTT. It translates to CASSLATENTEAFF. The V gene is TRBV5-1, the J gene TRBJ1-1; D is undetermined. Per germline, CDR1 SGHRS and CDR2 YFSETQ. The CDR3 is 14 residues long. V was pared by 0 bases and J by 1 base, with 7 bases between. Complete variable domain (other parts from reference TRBV5-1 and TRBJ1-1): KAGVTQTPRYLIKTRGQQVTLSCSPISGHRSVSWYQQTPGQGLQFLFEYFSETQRNKGNFPGRFSGRQFSNSRSEMNVSTLELGDSALYLCASSLATENTEAFFGQGTRLTVV.